The 18 T cell receptor beta chains below were found in one sample sequenced in a study of CD8 T cells in Susac syndrome. Reverse transcription of 0.5 to 1 ug RNA was performed with random hexamers. TCRdb used MiXCR to reprocess the immunoSEQ multiplex PCR reads, holding one entry per CDR3 protein. The sample consists of some 65,000 distinct CDR3 sequences, 94% of them appearing once. The specimen sequenced was CD8+ T cells from PBMCs. The receptors stem from a human donor with multiple sclerosis.

The chain recombines TRBV14 with TRBJ2-7; the D is unclear. This CDR3 is built from 13 residues. With 4 bases removed from V and 3 bases from J, the gap between germline ends came to 10 bases. Germline CDR1 reads SGHDN; CDR2 reads FVKESK. Written as DNA, the CDR3 is TGTGCCAGCAGCCCCTTAAGTGTCTACGAGCAGTACTTC. Its protein product is CASSPLSVYEQYF.

This chain uses TRBV25-1 with TRBJ2-1, with TRBD2 identical over 7 bases. Looked up from germline, CDR1 is MGHDK and CDR2 is SYGVNS. This CDR3 region has 15 residues. With 9 bases clipped from V and 0 bases from J, the junction kept 8 bases outside the gene matches. The chain's CDR3 is CASNPSGNSYNEQFF. CDR3 sequence (DNA): TGTGCCAGTAACCCGAGCGGGAACTCCTACAATGAGCAGTTCTTC.

This clonotype has only one observation. CDR3 coding DNA: TGTGCCAGCAGCCACCAGCTAGCGCCCTACGAGCAGTACTTC. Its translation: CASSHQLAPYEQYF. The V and J genes are TRBV3-1 and TRBJ2-7; possibly TRBD2 for D (6 bases). Germline V CDR1 and CDR2: LGHDT, YNNKEL (reference sequence). V was pared by 3 bases and J by 2 bases, with 11 bases between. This CDR3 has 14 amino acids.

The chain links TRBV28 to TRBJ2-7; possible D gene TRBD1, 6 bases. Trimming removed 4 bases at V and 2 bases at J, with 12 bases between. Germline-derived CDR1 and CDR2 are MDHEN and SYDVKM. The CDR3 sequence is 14 residues long. The CDR3 region has the DNA TGTGCCAGCAGTTCCGCGGACAGTACCTACGAGCAGTACTTC. Translated: CASSSADSTYEQYF.

This chain links TRBV9 with TRBJ2-5; 8 bases align to TRBD2. Germline values: CDR1 SGDLS, CDR2 YYNGEE. J was trimmed by 2 bases and V by 3 bases; bases with no gene match: 6. This CDR3 has 15 residues. CDR3 region: CASSDRGGRQETQYF. The CDR3 DNA is TGTGCCAGCAGCGACCGCGGGGGGCGTCAAGAGACCCAGTACTTC.

The chain employs TRBV3-1 and TRBJ2-1; the D gene is possibly TRBD2 (6 bases). Germline V gene data show CDR1 as LGHDT and CDR2 as YNNKEL (reference sequence). With 7 bases removed from V and 7 bases from J, the gap between germline ends came to 20 bases. CDR3 length: 15 residues. The CDR3 reads CASTSGTYLSNEQFF. CDR3 sequence (DNA): TGTGCCAGCACCTCCGGGACTTACCTTTCTAATGAGCAGTTCTTC.

The chain is built from TRBV9 and TRBJ2-3, with 10 bases fitting TRBD2. The trim removed 3 bases at V and 3 bases at J, leaving 4 bases unmatched. Germline-derived CDR1 and CDR2 are SGDLS and YYNGEE. CDR3 length: 15 amino acids. CDR3 in amino acids: CASSASGGVTDTQYF. The DNA of the CDR3 is TGTGCCAGCAGCGCGAGCGGGGGGGTTACAGATACGCAGTATTTT.

The chain uses TRBV10-3 and TRBJ2-1; D is ambiguous. Trimming cost V 10 bases and J 5 bases, with 9 bases left between them. Germline V lookup: CDR1 ENHRY, CDR2 SYGVKD. This CDR3 contains 11 residues. The CDR3 region is CATLRNNEQFF. The CDR3 DNA follows: TGTGCCACTCTACGGAACAATGAGCAGTTCTTC.

The chain links TRBV27 to TRBJ2-1; 10 bases match TRBD2. In germline, CDR1 is MNHEY, CDR2 SMNVEV (reference sequence). V shed 2 bases, J shed 8 bases, and the junction held 3 bases outside the gene matches. The length of the CDR3 is 14 residues. The CDR3 protein is CASSLGLAVHEQFF. The CDR3 DNA reads TGTGCCAGCAGTTTAGGACTAGCGGTCCATGAGCAGTTCTTC.

The V call is TRBV6-2 or TRBV6-3, the J call TRBJ1-2; D gene ambiguous. The CDR3 length is 11 residues. The V gene lost 2 bases and the J gene lost 8 bases, with 6 bases spanning the gap. Germline lookup yields CDR1 MNHEY and CDR2 SVGEGT. The CDR3 here is CASSYHGGYTF. The DNA for the CDR3 is TGTGCCAGCAGTTACCACGGAGGCTACACCTTC.

The chain has TRBV6-2 or TRBV6-3 and TRBJ2-7; TRBD1 aligns across 9 bases. J lost 0 bases, V lost 6 bases, and 6 bases had no gene match. The CDR3 length is 15 residues. Germline CDR1 is MNHEY and CDR2 is SVGEGT. The CDR3, as DNA: TGTGCCAGCAGGACAGGGGGGGATGCCTCCTACGAGCAGTACTTC. Its translation: CASRTGGDASYEQYF.

J is TRBJ1-2 and V is TRBV29-1; TRBD1 is a possible D gene (5 bases). Trimming cost V 2 bases and J 9 bases, with 13 bases left between them. The CDR3 runs to 12 residues. CDR1 SQVTM and CDR2 ANQGSEA come from the germline V gene. CDR3 nucleotides: TGCAGCGTTGAATGGGGCGAGGGTAGCTACACCTTC. Translated, it gives CSVEWGEGSYTF.

This chain uses TRBV27 with TRBJ2-7; D may be TRBD1 (5 bases). V was clipped by 3 bases and J by 2 bases, with 11 bases between them. The CDR3 spans 14 residues. Germline CDR1 is MNHEY and CDR2 is SMNVEV (reference sequence). Here the CDR3 DNA reads TGTGCCAGCAGTTTGGGGCAGGCCGCCTACGAGCAGTACTTC. Translation gives CASSLGQAAYEQYF.

The chain couples TRBV5-6 to TRBJ2-6, with unresolved D. V lost 4 bases and J 4 bases, leaving 9 bases between the germline ends. The CDR3 totals 14 residues. In germline, CDR1 is SGHDT, CDR2 YYEEEE. CDR3 nucleotides: TGTGCCAGCAGCCCCGGGTCCGGGGCCAACGTCCTGACTTTC. It is translated as CASSPGSGANVLTF.

The chain combines TRBV15 with TRBJ1-4, with D unresolved. Trimming took off 0 bases at V and 7 bases at J, with 12 bases between the two ends. This CDR3 is built from 15 residues. Germline V gene data show CDR1 as LNHNV and CDR2 as YYDKDF (reference sequence). The CDR3 sequence: CATSRDQMRAEKLFF. The CDR3 DNA sequence: TGTGCCACCAGCAGAGATCAGATGAGGGCTGAAAAACTGTTTTTT.

The chain recombines TRBV27 with TRBJ2-7; 8 bases align to TRBD2. CDR3 length equals 13 residues. In germline, CDR1 is MNHEY, CDR2 SMNVEV (reference sequence). V lost 5 bases to trimming and J lost 2 bases; unmatched junction nucleotides: 2. CDR3 sequence reads: CASSVAGPYEQYF. In nucleotides, the CDR3 is TGTGCCAGCAGTGTAGCGGGACCCTACGAGCAGTACTTC.

This chain uses TRBV27 with TRBJ1-5, with D unresolved. Deletions cut 6 bases from V and 2 bases from J, with 11 bases between. The V gene's germline CDR1 is MNHEY and CDR2 SMNVEV (reference sequence). The CDR3 runs 14 residues. The CDR3 nucleotides are TGTGCCAGCAGCCCCCGGGGAGGCAATCAGCCCCAGCATTTT. It is translated as CASSPRGGNQPQHF.

The rearrangement links TRBV2 to TRBJ2-3, with D hard to call. Germline loops: CDR1 SNHLY, CDR2 FYNNEI. V was cut by 6 bases and J by 3 bases, with 10 bases left in between. This CDR3 has 13 residues. The chain's CDR3 is CASSRLETDTQYF. DNA of the CDR3: TGTGCCAGCAGCCGCCTAGAGACAGATACGCAGTATTTT.